This T cell receptor beta chain stems from a study of T cell responses to AZD1222 COVID-19 vaccine (dated by TCRdb to the early 2020s). Notes on the research overall: Because spike-specific TCR depth and breadth did not differ between the two schedules, AZD1222 recipients who got a second dose at roughly 4 weeks were pooled with those who got a second dose at roughly 12 weeks. A total of under 250 trial participants underwent TCR sequencing, of whom 200 to 220 had received two doses of AZD1222 and approximately 25 had received two doses of the MenACWY control vaccine. Trial participants were enrolled into age subgroups of 18-55, 56-69 and 70-plus years, which contained approximately 150, 28 and 58 TCR-sequenced participants, respectively.

A note on this clone: The target of this receptor is not known. No quality values exist for individual bases; no much larger clone is one base distant.

In light of the paper, this sample's time point label describes: baseline before first vaccination. The vaccinee samples were drawn from two UK trials, COV001 and COV002, one of which was a single-blind randomized controlled phase 2/3 trial testing AZD1222 (ChAdOx1 nCoV-19) in healthy adults. Trial participant PBMC samples were collected at day 0 and day 28 after the second dose for TCRbeta chain sequencing. The CDR3 regions of human TCRbeta chains were analyzed by immunosequencing. Per the original workflow: Repertoire TCRs were matched against a reference library of SARS-CoV-2-specific TCRs generated with the MIRA antigen-specificity platform. Breadth was defined as the fraction of unique TCRs that were SARS-CoV-2-associated, and depth was defined as the fraction of total T cells that were SARS-CoV-2-associated. Using the MIRA data, each spike-specific TCR was mapped to the spike region that the TCR reacts to and placed in a CD4 or CD8 class. Log10-transformed breadth and depth values were compared by one-way ANOVA with Sidak's multiple comparisons tests. Entries here come from immuneACCESS through TCRdb and include only in-frame sequences with V and J called. Some clones fail to appear in such tables; in the studies checked, an unresolved V gene covers under half of the shortfall, and the cause of the remainder is unknown. D and trimming were read from the DNA, whereas the V and J calls and clone size are those reported in that table. The sample table holds 120,000 to 150,000 clones, of which approximately 89% were seen once. Of the sample, 5% is held by the ten largest clones.

Beyond this particular receptor, the publication reports: A significant rise in spike-specific TCR breadth and depth was observed after two AZD1222 doses relative to day 0 and relative to MenACWY recipients. Epitopes outside the regions mutated in the B.1.351 and B.1.1.7 variants were reportedly recognized by nearly half of the unique spike-specific TCRs. Conclusions about previously exposed vaccinees are limited, since just six AZD1222 recipients were seropositive for SARS-CoV-2 at baseline. Because no samples from the day 14 peak response were available, repertoires could be characterized only after the peak T cell response. In the small 56-69-year group, the increase in depth fell short of significance, most likely because of low power. The vaccine-associated CD4 TCRs covered the entire spike protein, and the dominant responses fell in regions 160-218 and 743-854. Participants were mostly white British, with more females than males. The authors suggested clonal diversity may have been underestimated.

This material consisted of peripheral blood, taken on day 0 of AZD1222 vaccination. The clonotype was recovered from an adult in good health.

The CDR3 reads as follows: CASSQDPRGANEQYF. At the DNA level, the sequence is TGTGCCAGCAGCCAAGATCCCCGGGGGGCGAATGAGCAGTACTTC. The sequence links TRBV4-2 to TRBJ2-7; perhaps TRBD2 is the D gene, with 7 bases matching. V loses 0 bases of germline sequence and J loses 7 bases, and the interval between the two ends is 16 bases. The germline V gene supplies CDR1 LGHNA and CDR2 YNFKEQ. The CDR3 starts with the cysteine, ends with the phenylalanine, and has 15 residues. Only the CDR3 region is kept as DNA, spanning 45 bases read in frame from base 1.